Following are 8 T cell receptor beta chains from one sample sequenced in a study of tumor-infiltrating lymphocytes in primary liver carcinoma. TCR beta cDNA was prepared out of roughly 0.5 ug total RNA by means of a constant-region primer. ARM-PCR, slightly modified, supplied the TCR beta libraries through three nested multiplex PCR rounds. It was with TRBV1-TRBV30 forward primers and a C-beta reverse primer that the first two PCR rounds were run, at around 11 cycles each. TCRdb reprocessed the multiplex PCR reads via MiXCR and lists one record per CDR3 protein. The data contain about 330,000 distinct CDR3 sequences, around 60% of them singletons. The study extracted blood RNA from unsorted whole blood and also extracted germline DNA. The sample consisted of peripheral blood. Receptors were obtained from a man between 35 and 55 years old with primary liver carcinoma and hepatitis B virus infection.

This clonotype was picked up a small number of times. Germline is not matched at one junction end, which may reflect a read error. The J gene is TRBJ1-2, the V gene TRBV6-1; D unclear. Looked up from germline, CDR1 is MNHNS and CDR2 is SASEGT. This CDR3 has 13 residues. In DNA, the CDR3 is TGTGCCAGCAGTGAATACTGGGTATATGACTACACCTTC. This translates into CASSEYWVYDYTF.

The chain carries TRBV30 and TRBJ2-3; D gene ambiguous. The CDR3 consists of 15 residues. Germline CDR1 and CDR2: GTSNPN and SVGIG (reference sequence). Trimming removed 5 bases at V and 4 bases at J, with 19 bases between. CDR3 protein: CAWSSLGTSADTQYF. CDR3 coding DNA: TGTGCCTGGTCCTCTCTTGGAACCTCGGCAGATACGCAGTATTTT.

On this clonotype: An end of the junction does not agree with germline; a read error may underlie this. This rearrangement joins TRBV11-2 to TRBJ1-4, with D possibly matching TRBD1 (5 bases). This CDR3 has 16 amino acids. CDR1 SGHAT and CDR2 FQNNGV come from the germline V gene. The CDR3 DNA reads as TGTGCCAGCAGTTTAGACAGCTCCCTGCCGAATGATAAACTGTTTTTT. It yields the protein CASSLDSSLPNDKLFF.

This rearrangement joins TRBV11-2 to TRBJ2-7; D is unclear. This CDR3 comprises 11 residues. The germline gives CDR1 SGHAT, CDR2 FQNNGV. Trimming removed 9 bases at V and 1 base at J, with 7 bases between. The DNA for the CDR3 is TGTGCCAGTCTACAGTCCTACGAGCAGTACTTC. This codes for CASLQSYEQYF. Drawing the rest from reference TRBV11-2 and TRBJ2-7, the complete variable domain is EAGVAQSPRYKIIEKRQSVAFWCNPISGHATLYWYQQILGQGPKLLIQFQNNGVVDDSQLPKDRFSAERLKGVDSTLKIQPAKLEDSAVYLCASLQSYEQYFGPGTRLTVT.

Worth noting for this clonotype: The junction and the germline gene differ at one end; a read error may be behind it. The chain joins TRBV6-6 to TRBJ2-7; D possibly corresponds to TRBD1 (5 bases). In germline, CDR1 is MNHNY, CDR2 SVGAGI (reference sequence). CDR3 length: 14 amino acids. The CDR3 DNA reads TGTGCCAGCACTCAAAGGACACCTCCGGGCGAGCATTATTTC. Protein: CASTQRTPPGEHYF.

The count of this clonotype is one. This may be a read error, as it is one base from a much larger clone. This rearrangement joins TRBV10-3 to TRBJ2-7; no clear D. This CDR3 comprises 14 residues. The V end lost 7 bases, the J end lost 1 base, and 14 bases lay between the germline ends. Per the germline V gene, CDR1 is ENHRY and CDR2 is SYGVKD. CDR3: CAITSVERSYEQYF. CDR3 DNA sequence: TGTGCCATCACGTCAGTCGAACGATCCTACGAGCAGTACTTC.

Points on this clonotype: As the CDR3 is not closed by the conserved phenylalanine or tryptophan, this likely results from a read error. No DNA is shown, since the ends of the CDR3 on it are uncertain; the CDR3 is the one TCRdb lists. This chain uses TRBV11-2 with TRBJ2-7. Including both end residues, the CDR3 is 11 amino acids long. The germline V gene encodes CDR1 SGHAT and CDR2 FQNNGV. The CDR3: CACKRWGEQYL.

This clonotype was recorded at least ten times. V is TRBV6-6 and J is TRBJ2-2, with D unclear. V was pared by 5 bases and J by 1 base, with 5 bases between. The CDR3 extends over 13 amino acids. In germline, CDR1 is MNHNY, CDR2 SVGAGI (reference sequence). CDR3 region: CASSLKNTGELFF. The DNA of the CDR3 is TGTGCCAGCAGTCTTAAGAACACCGGGGAGCTGTTTTTT.